This TCR beta chain originates from a study of blood T cell repertoires in COVID-19 (dated by TCRdb to between 2020 and 2021). About the investigation overall: Samples from collaborators originated in the United States, Italy and Spain and spanned both the acute and convalescent phases of COVID-19. The dataset comprised deeply sampled blood TCRbeta repertoires from subjects exposed to, actively infected with, or recovered from COVID-19. The sample metadata nearly always contained a de-identified subject ID, COVID-19 status, age in years and sex. Where available, HLA class I and class II types were taken from metadata supplied by the sample provider and were not determined by assay-based typing. The samples were drawn from two sources: the first 160 participants of the ongoing ImmuneRACE study, and over 950 subjects contributed by 6 global collaborators. A freely available public database, intended as a resource for researchers studying the immune response to SARS-CoV-2, is where the repertoires were released. The material from the prospective study consisted of cDNA or gDNA derived from T cells, B-cell-depleted T cells, or PBMCs. Broader findings and caveats from the paper: Clinical and demographic metadata were provided uncurated, with the amount varying by source and participant.

There are 18 amino acids in the CDR3, from cysteine to phenylalanine inclusive. The DNA shown is the 54-base CDR3, in frame from base 1. Here V drops 0 bases and J drops 7 bases, and the junction holds 8 bases not matched to any gene. Looking up the germline V gene yields CDR1 SGHRS and CDR2 YFSETQ. Participants in the prospective study were enrolled through a virtual design, were aged roughly 18 to 100 years, and lived in roughly 24 United States geographic areas. Cohort assignment in the prospective study relied on participant-reported clinical history from a screening survey and a study questionnaire. Exposed participants had been in contact with someone with a PCR-confirmed or clinician-diagnosed COVID-19 case within 2 weeks of study entry. Mobile phlebotomists in the prospective study collected whole blood, serum and a nasopharyngeal or oropharyngeal swab from every participant. Participants in the prospective study had the option to provide additional blood draws and questionnaires over a roughly two-month period. Prospective study blood samples were shipped either frozen or at room temperature before DNA extraction.

Concerning this clone itself: Its specific antigen is unknown. No per-base quality is available; no much larger clone lies one base away.

The immunoSEQ Assay, a bias-controlled multiplex PCR, was used to amplify TCRbeta CDR3 regions from genomic DNA. Per the source publication's procedure: Within the assay, amplification of reference gene primers was used to estimate how many nucleated cells each sample contained. To quantify the absolute abundance of each unique TCRbeta CDR3 rearrangement, sequence reads were collapsed and filtered. For each sample, productive Simpson clonality was calculated as the square root of Simpson's diversity index over productive rearrangements. This is the immuneACCESS table as TCRdb keeps it, with only in-frame sequences that have V and J called. A part of the clones is gone; compared with another copy, unresolved V genes explain less than half, and the rest is unexplained. The V and J calls and clone size were taken over from that table, and D and trimming were inferred from the DNA. This sample has under 250,000 clones in its table, and about 87% of those were observed once. About 3.5% of the sample comes from the top ten.

The rearrangement joined TRBV5-1 to TRBJ2-2, with 14 central nucleotides matching TRBD2. The source of this sequence is a woman aged 25-40 years who had been exposed to COVID-19. The sequenced material came from PBMCs or T cells enriched from blood (not recorded which). The CDR3 is CASSLGLAGGPSSGELFF. The DNA reads TGCGCCAGCAGCTTGGGACTAGCGGGAGGGCCGTCGAGCGGGGAGCTGTTTTTT.